Here is one T cell receptor beta chain with its context. Its antigen is unidentified. These data are taken from a study of identical twins. cDNA molecules carried unique molecular identifiers, and template switching added a universal primer site. TCRdb re-called the 5' RACE reads with MiXCR, one entry per CDR3 protein. The data contain approximately 500,000 distinct CDR3 sequences, about 16% of them singletons. Study-wide points: Within cord blood, abundant beta clonotypes carried fewer insertions, but memory repertoires showed no such trend. Twin-shared out-of-frame alpha sequences were enriched for low generation probability. Modelling underestimated the level of out-of-frame TCR alpha sharing observed in monozygotic twins.

This CDR3 comprises 17 residues. The V end was cut by 1 base, the J end by 1 base, with 13 bases between. CDR1 and CDR2 from the germline V gene are LGHNA and YNFKEQ. The same data also went into a second study, on yellow fever vaccine responses in identical twins.

V and J are TRBV4-2 and TRBJ2-2, with D possibly being TRBD2 (6 bases). The receptor was isolated from a woman aged 18-29 years in good health. The material sequenced was CD4+ T cells sorted from blood. The CDR3 bases are TGTGCCAGCAGCCAAGGGGACTGGTCCGTGAACACCGGGGAGCTGTTTTTT. Its protein product is CASSQGDWSVNTGELFF.